Here is one TCR beta chain with its context. Per germline, CDR1 LGHNA and CDR2 YSLEER. The length of the CDR3 is 13 residues. Trimming took off 1 base at V and 12 bases at J, with 10 bases between the two ends. The data are from a study of blood T cell repertoires in COVID-19. Looking at the study overall: Some COVID-19 samples were acute and others convalescent; all came from the United States, Italy and Spain. T cells, B-cell-depleted T cells, or PBMCs provided the cDNA or gDNA that served as material.

Sequencing was performed with immunoSEQ multiplex PCR; in TCRdb, only in-frame clones are kept and a portion is missing. The sample carries roughly 200,000 clones, 80% to 85% recorded once. This chain links TRBV4-3 with TRBJ2-6; perhaps TRBD2 as D (6 bases). Sequencing input: peripheral blood. The TCR was taken from a man in his forties with acute or convalescent COVID-19. The CDR3 DNA sequence: TGCGCCAGCAGCCAAGGACTAGAAGGCGTCCTGACTTTC. Amino acids: CASSQGLEGVLTF.